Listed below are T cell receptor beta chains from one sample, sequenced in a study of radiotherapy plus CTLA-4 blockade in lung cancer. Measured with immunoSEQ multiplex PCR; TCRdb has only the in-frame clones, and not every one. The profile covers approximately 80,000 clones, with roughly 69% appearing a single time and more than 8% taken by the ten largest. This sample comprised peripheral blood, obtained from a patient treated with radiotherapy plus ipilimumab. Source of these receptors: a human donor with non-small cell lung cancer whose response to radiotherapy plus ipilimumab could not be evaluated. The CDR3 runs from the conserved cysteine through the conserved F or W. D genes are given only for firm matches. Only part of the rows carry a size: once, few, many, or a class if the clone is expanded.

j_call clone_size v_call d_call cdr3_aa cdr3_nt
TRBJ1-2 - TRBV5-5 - CASSLGALNYGYTF TGTGCCAGCAGCTTAGGGGCACTTAACTATGGCTACACCTTC
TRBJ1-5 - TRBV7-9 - CASSLAHDIRGGRNQPQHF TGTGCCAGCAGCTTAGCCCACGATATACGAGGGGGACGCAATCAGCCCCAGCATTTT
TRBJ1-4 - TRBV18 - CASSIHRAGPTNEKLFF TGTGCCAGCTCAATCCACAGGGCAGGTCCAACTAATGAAAAACTGTTTTTT
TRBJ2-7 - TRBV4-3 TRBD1 CASSPRTGFSYEQYF TGCGCCAGCAGCCCCCGGACAGGCTTCTCCTACGAGCAGTACTTC
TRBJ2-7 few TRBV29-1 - CSVDKQGSYEQYF TGCAGCGTTGATAAACAGGGTTCCTACGAGCAGTACTTC
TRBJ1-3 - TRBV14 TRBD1 CASSQGDRAAGNTIYF TGTGCCAGCAGCCAAGGGGACAGGGCGGCTGGAAACACCATATATTTT
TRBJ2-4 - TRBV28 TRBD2 CASSLFRSGGAGNIQYF TGTGCCAGCAGTTTATTCAGGAGCGGGGGGGCCGGAAACATTCAGTACTTC
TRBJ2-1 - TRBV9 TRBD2 CASSVGLAGDPFDEQFF TGTGCCAGCAGCGTAGGACTAGCGGGAGATCCTTTCGATGAGCAGTTCTTC
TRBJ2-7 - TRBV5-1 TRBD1 CASSQPTGTGGREQYF TGCGCCAGCAGCCAACCCACCGGGACAGGGGGCCGGGAGCAGTACTTC
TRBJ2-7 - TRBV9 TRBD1 CASSVSPGGTYEQYF TGTGCCAGCAGCGTAAGTCCAGGGGGCACCTACGAGCAGTACTTC
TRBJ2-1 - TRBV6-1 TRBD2 CASSEAGWLAGGNNEQFF TGTGCCAGCAGTGAAGCTGGTTGGCTAGCGGGGGGCAACAATGAGCAGTTCTTC
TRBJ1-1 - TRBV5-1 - CASSLVGDTEAFF TGCGCCAGCAGCTTGGTCGGGGACACTGAAGCTTTCTTT
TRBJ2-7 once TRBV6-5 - CASSYRAGVVYEQYF TGTGCCAGCAGTTACAGGGCAGGGGTAGTCTACGAGCAGTACTTC
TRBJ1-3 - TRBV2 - CASSSEQVVGNTIYF TGTGCCAGCAGTTCCGAACAGGTAGTAGGAAACACCATATATTTT
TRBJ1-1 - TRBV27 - CASSLGAANTEAFF TGTGCCAGCAGTTTAGGGGCGGCGAACACTGAAGCTTTCTTT
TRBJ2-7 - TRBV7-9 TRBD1 CASSAAGTGDYEQYF TGTGCCAGCAGCGCCGCCGGGACAGGGGACTACGAGCAGTACTTC
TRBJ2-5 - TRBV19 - CASSRRVEETQYF TGTGCCAGTAGTAGGAGGGTTGAAGAGACCCAGTACTTC
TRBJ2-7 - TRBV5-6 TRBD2 CASSPTGLGFHEQYF TGTGCCAGCAGCCCCACGGGACTAGGTTTCCACGAGCAGTACTTC